This is a list of T cell receptor beta chains from one sample in a study of control samples from healthy donors and cancer patients. TCRdb's copy holds only in-frame clones and misses some; the assay was immunoSEQ multiplex PCR. Its table lists fewer than 200,000 clones. Input material: blood. The receptors shown here come from a woman aged 25-40 years in good health. CDR3s include the opening cysteine and the closing phenylalanine or tryptophan. A D gene is named only where the DNA matches it firmly.

TRBJ2-7 | TRBD1 | TRBV7-9 | TGTGCCAGCAGCCGGCAGGGGGCCTACGAGCAGTACTTC | CASSRQGAYEQYF
TRBJ1-5 | NA | TRBV10-2 | TGCGCCAGCAGTGAGTCGGCGAAGGGGATGGGTGGCAATCAGCCCCAGCATTTT | CASSESAKGMGGNQPQHF
TRBJ1-6 | NA | TRBV9 | TGTGCCAGCAGCGTATTATCGTTGGATTCACCCCTCCACTTT | CASSVLSLDSPLHF
TRBJ2-2 | TRBD1 | TRBV11-2 | TGTGCCACCAGGGGGTCCACAGGATGGGCCGGGGAGCTGTTTTTT | CATRGSTGWAGELFF
TRBJ2-2 | TRBD2 | TRBV4-2 | TGTGCCAGCAGCCAAGGATCGGGGGGGCCAATCACCGGGGAGCTGTTTTTT | CASSQGSGGPITGELFF
TRBJ1-5 | NA | TRBV6-2/TRBV6-3 | TGTGCCAGCAGTCTCCAGGGTTACCTGCCCCAGCATTTT | CASSLQGYLPQHF
TRBJ2-2 | NA | TRBV4-3 | TGCGCCAGCAGCCCCCCAGAGAGTACCGGGGAGCTGTTTTTT | CASSPPESTGELFF
TRBJ1-2 | TRBD1 | TRBV19 | TGTGCCAGTAGTATAGATCACAGGGGTTTGACTGGCTACACCTTC | CASSIDHRGLTGYTF
TRBJ1-1 | NA | TRBV29-1 | TGCAGCTCTAACAGGGAAACGGGAGCTTTCTTT | CSSNRETGAFF
TRBJ2-7 | TRBD1 | TRBV27 | TGTGCCAGCCACGGACAGGGGGCCATCTACGAGCAGTACTTC | CASHGQGAIYEQYF
TRBJ2-7 | NA | TRBV6-1 | TGTGCCAGCAGTGAACCCCAGGGAGGCTCCTACGAGCAGTACTTC | CASSEPQGGSYEQYF
TRBJ1-5 | NA | TRBV7-8 | TGTGCCAGCAGCTTTACCGGTAATCAGCCCCAGCATTTT | CASSFTGNQPQHF
TRBJ1-2 | NA | TRBV28 | TGTGCCAGCAGCCCACCGGGACATAGCTCGGGCTACACCTTC | CASSPPGHSSGYTF
TRBJ1-1 | NA | TRBV4-1 | TGCGCCAGCAGCCAACCTCGTAGAAGCACTGAAGCTTTCTTT | CASSQPRRSTEAFF
TRBJ2-2 | TRBD2 | TRBV5-1 | TGCGCCAGCAGCTTAACAGCGGGGTTCGGGGAGCTGTTTTTT | CASSLTAGFGELFF
TRBJ2-2 | TRBD2 | TRBV5-1 | TGCGCCAGCAGCCCGATCGTTAGCGGGGGCAACACCGGGGAGCTGTTTTTT | CASSPIVSGGNTGELFF
TRBJ1-3 | TRBD1 | TRBV4-1 | TGCGCCAGCAGCCGGGGAGGACAGGGGGCTGTAGGAAACACCATATATTTT | CASSRGGQGAVGNTIYF